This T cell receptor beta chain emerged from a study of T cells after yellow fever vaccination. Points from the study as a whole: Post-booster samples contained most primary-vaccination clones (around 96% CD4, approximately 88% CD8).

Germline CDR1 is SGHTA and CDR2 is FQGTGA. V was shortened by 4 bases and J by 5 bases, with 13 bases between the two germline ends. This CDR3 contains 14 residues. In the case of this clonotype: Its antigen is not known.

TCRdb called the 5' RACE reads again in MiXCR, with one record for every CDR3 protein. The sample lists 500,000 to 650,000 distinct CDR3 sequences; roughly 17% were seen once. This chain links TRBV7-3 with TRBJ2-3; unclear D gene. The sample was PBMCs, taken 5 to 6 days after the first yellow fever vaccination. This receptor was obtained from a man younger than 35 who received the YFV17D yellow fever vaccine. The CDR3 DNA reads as TGTGCCAGCAGCTCCGGTTCTTTTGGAGATACGCAGTATTTT. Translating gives CASSSGSFGDTQYF.